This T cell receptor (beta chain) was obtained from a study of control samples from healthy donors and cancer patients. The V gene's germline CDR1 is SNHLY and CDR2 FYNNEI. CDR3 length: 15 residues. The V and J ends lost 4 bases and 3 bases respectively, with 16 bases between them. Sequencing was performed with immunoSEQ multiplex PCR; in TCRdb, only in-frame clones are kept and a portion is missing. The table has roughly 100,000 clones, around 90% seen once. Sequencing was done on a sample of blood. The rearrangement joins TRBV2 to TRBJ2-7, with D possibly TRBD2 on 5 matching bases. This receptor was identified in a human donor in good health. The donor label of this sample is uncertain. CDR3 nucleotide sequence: TGTGCCAGCAGTGCTGAGTCGGGAAGGGTCTACGAGCAGTACTTC. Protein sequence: CASSAESGRVYEQYF. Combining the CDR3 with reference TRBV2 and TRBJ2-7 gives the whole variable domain EPEVTQTPSHQVTQMGQEVILRCVPISNHLYFYWYRQILGQKVEFLVSFYNNEISEKSEIFDDQFSVERPDGSNFTLKIRSTKLEDSAMYFCASSAESGRVYEQYFGPGTRLTVT.